This TCR beta chain is from a study of TIL therapy for anti-PD-1-resistant metastatic lung cancer. Study information: Median tumor PD-L1 proportion score was 5% to 7%. Overall study results and limits: Compared with baseline intratumoral T cells, expanded TIL cultures were more clonal and less diverse (around 5.9% vs 31%).

Germline V gene data show CDR1 as SGHRS and CDR2 as YFSETQ. The length of the CDR3 is 16 residues. The V end lost 5 bases, the J end lost 0 bases, and 14 bases lay between the germline ends. Sequencing used immunoSEQ v3. Profiling relied on immunoSEQ multiplex PCR, and the TCRdb table lists in-frame clones only, not all of them. The table records about 48,000 clones, about two thirds of them present only once. Of note for this clone: Antigen specificity is unknown.

The time point is: pre-treatment sample, taken before nivolumab and TIL therapy. Pleural nodules or supraclavicular lymph nodes made up most of the excised metastases sampled. Tumor harvest preceded PD-1/PD-L1 blockade, followed by nivolumab treatment. Enrollment ran from late 2017 to early 2020. The material was tumor tissue, obtained at baseline. The chain combines TRBV5-1 with TRBJ1-4; D gene ambiguous. The sequence was collected from a person aged 25-85 years with non-small cell lung cancer. The CDR3 loop reads CASRVGGTTTNEKLFF. The CDR3 DNA reads as TGCGCCAGCAGAGTTGGCGGAACCACAACTAATGAAAAACTGTTTTTT.